Sequencing of this T cell receptor beta chain was carried out in a study of response to subunit inactivated influenza vaccine. The sample holds a few counts of this clonotype. Its specificity is unknown. In TCRdb, the RT-PCR reads were re-called with MiXCR into one record per CDR3 protein. The sample records approximately 530,000 distinct CDR3 sequences, approximately 7.3% being singletons. Study results and limitations: Authors proposed each seasonal influenza vaccination draws in few new T cells.

The sample was PBMCs from blood, taken around 25 months after vaccination. This clonotype was obtained from a man in his fifties or sixties who received an inactivated influenza vaccine.

CDR3 region: CSARASGGAHNEQFF. The CDR3 DNA follows: TGCAGTGCTAGAGCTAGCGGAGGGGCTCACAATGAGCAGTTCTTC. The J gene is TRBJ2-1, the V gene TRBV20-1; the match to TRBD2 covers 7 bases. The CDR3 contains 15 residues. Per germline, CDR1 DFQATT and CDR2 SNEGSKA (reference sequence). V lost 1 base to trimming and J lost 5 bases; unmatched junction nucleotides: 8.